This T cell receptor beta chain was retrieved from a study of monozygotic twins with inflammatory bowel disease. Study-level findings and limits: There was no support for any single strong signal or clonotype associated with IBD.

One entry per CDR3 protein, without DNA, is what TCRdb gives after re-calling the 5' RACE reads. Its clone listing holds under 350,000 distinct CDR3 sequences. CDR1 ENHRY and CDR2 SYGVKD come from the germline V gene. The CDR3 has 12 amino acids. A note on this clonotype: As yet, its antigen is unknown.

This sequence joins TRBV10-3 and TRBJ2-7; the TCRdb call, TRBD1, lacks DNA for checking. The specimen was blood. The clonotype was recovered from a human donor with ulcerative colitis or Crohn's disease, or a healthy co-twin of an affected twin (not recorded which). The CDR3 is CAFGTGTYEQYF.